Sequencing of this TCR beta chain was carried out in a study of identical twins (dated by TCRdb to the mid-2010s). About the investigation overall: TCR alpha and beta repertoires from monozygotic twins, unrelated adults of various ages and cord blood were deep-sequenced to test whether fetal clonotypes persist. Replicate twin experiments were performed at different times using different library preparation protocols to rule out contamination.

This clonotype was seen many times. What this receptor recognizes is not known. Base qualities were left out, and no much larger clone turns up one base away. All donors were healthy Caucasians. The study also sequenced three unrelated non-twin adults: a male aged 18 to 30, a male aged 50 to 59 and a female aged 50 to 59. Miltenyi CD45RO+ enrichment and human naive T-cell isolation kits were used to isolate memory (CD45RO+) and naive T cells from PBMC. Trimming takes 4 bases off V and 5 bases off J; junction bases not matched to a gene: 16. Reading the germline V gene (reference sequence) gives CDR1 LNHNV and CDR2 YYDKDF. The CDR3 starts with the cysteine, ends with the phenylalanine, and has 19 residues. The entry retains the CDR3 DNA only, 57 bases that are in frame from base 1. The research as a whole found: Abundant cord blood beta clonotypes carried fewer insertions; young adult naive repertoires showed a weaker similar trend, while memory repertoires showed none. Because the same donors could not be followed over many years, the conclusions relied on cross-sectional statistical analysis. Out-of-frame TCR alpha sharing in monozygotic twins was systematically underestimated by recombination models, whereas sharing between unrelated individuals was in agreement with the recombination models. A weaker excess of twin sharing was found in beta out-of-frame sequences because the signal-to-noise ratio was lowered by fewer shared sequences. Out-of-frame TCR alpha sequences shared between twins showed an excess of low generation-probability sequences compared with coincidental sharing between unrelated individuals. Zero-insertion analyses could be partly confounded by invariant T cells such as MAIT and iNKT, though diverse VJ usage argued against such confounding for most clonotypes.

The library relied on 5' RACE. The reads were generated on an Illumina HiSeq 2000. A universal primer binding site was added through template switching, and the final cDNA carried a unique molecular identifier so that TCR cDNA molecules could be counted accurately. Specific primers in the conserved constant-segment region were used to synthesize first-strand cDNA for TCR alpha and beta chains. To control for contamination, every cDNA library carried two barcodes: a SMART-Mk sample barcode plus Illumina barcodes. TruSeq adapter sequences and Illumina sample barcodes were added in two successive PCR steps. The Illumina HiSeq platform was used with custom primers to sequence TCR alpha and beta cDNA libraries. The paper's processing steps were these. MiGEC processed the raw reads to extract unique molecular identifiers, while MiXCR was used to determine the CDR3 positions. Recombination models were inferred per individual with the repgenHMM and IGoR tools using an EM algorithm. The tcR package in R was used for shared clonotype analysis, with sharing normalized by the product of cloneset sizes. To study raw recombination without the effects of thymic and clonal selection, out-of-frame nonproductive sequences were analyzed. Using fastp trimming at Q25 and MiXCR clonotype assembly, TCRdb reanalyzed the public sequencing data and kept in-frame beta chains. Identical CDR3 proteins give one entry, which carries the most common genes and DNA. These V and J calls are TCRdb output, not the study's own analysis. This sample gives 420,000 or so distinct CDR3 sequences in total; under 20% of them show up just once. Approximately 12% of the sample lies in the top ten.

The rearrangement joined TRBV15 to TRBJ2-7; TRBD2 lines up with 14 middle nucleotides. The specimen was naive T cells sorted from blood. Taken with the paper, the label for cell subset or site translates to: cells isolated with a human naive T-cell isolation kit. The origin of this receptor is a man in his fifties or sixties in good health. The CDR3 here reads CATSTIPGLAGARKHEQYF. The nucleotide sequence reads as follows: TGTGCCACCAGCACTATACCGGGACTAGCGGGAGCACGAAAGCACGAGCAGTACTTC.